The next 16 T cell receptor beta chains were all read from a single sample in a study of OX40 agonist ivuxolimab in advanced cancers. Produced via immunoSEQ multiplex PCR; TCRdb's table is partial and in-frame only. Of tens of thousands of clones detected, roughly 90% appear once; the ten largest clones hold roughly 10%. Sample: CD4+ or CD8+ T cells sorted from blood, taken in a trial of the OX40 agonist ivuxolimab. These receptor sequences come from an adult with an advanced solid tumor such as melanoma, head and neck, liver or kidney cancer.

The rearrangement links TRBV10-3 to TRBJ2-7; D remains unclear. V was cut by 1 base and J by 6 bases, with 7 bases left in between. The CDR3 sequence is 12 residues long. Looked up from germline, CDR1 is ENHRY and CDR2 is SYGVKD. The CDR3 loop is CAISEFGVEQYF. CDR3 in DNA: TGTGCCATCAGTGAGTTTGGGGTCGAGCAGTACTTC.

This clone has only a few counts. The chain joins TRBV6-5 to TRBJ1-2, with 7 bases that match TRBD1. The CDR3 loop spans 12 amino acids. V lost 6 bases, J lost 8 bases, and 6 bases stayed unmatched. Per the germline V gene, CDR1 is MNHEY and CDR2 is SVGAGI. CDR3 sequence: CASSRGSYGYTF. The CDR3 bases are TGTGCCAGCAGCAGGGGGAGCTACGGCTACACCTTC.

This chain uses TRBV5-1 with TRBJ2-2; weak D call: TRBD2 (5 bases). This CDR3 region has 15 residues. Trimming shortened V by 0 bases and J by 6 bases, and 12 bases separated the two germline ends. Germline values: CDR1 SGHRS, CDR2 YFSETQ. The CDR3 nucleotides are TGCGCCAGCAGCTTGGCCGCTAGCCGGCCCGGGGAGCTGTTTTTT. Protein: CASSLAASRPGELFF.

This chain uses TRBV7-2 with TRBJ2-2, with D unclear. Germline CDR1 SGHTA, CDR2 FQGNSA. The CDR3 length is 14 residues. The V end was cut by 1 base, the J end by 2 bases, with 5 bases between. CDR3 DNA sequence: TGTGCCAGCAGCTTAGTTTCAAACACCGGGGAGCTGTTTTTT. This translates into CASSLVSNTGELFF.

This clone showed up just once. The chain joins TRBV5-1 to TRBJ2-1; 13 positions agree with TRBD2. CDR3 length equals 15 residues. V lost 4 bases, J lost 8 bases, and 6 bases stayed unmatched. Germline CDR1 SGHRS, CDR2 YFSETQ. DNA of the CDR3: TGCGCCAGCAGCACGGGGACTAGCGGGATTGATGAGCAGTTCTTC. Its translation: CASSTGTSGIDEQFF.

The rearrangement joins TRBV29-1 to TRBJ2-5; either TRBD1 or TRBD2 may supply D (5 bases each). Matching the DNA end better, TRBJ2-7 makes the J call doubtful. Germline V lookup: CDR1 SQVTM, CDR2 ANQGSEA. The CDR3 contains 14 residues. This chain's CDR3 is CSVEGTGSSYEQYF. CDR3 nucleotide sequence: TGCAGCGTCGAGGGGACGGGAAGCTCCTACGAGCAGTACTTC.

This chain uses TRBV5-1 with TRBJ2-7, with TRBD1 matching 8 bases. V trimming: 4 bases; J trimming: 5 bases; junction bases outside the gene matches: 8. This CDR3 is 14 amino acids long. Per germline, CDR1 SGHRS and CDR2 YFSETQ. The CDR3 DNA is TGCGCCAGCAGCGTAGGACAGGGTGGAGACGAGCAGTACTTC. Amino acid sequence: CASSVGQGGDEQYF.

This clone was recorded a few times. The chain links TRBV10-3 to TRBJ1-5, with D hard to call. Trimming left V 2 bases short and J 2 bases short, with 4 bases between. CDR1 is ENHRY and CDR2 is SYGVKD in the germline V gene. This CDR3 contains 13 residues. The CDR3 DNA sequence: TGTGCCATCAGTGAGGCAGGCAATCAGCCCCAGCATTTT. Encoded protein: CAISEAGNQPQHF.

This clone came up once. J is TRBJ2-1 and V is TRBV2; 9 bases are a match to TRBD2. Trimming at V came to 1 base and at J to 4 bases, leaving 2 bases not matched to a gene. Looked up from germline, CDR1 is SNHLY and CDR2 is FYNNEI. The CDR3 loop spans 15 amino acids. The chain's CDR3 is CASSEEREVYNEQFF. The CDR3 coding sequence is TGTGCCAGCAGTGAAGAGCGGGAGGTTTACAATGAGCAGTTCTTC.

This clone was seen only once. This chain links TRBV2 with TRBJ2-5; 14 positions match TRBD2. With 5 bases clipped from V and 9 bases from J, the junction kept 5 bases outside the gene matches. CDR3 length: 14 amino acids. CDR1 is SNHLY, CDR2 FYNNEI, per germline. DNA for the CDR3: TGTGCCAGCAGTCCGGGACTAGCGGGGGAGGCCCAGTACTTC. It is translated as CASSPGLAGEAQYF.

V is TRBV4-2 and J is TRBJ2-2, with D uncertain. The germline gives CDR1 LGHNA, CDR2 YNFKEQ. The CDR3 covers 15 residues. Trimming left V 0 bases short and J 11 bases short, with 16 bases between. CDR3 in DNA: TGTGCCAGCAGCCAAGATGGATTCACGGCTACTGAGCTGTTTTTT. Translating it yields CASSQDGFTATELFF.

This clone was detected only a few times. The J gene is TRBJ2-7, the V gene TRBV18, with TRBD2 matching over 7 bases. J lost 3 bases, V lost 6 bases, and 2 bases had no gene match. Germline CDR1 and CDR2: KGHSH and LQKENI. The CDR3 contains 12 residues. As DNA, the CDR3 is TGTGCCAGCTCTCCGGGGGGCTACGAGCAGTACTTC. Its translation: CASSPGGYEQYF.

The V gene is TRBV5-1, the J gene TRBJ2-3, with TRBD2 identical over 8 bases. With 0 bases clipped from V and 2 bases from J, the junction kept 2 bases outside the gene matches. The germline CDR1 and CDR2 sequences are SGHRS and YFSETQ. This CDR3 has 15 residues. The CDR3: CASSLAAGATDTQYF. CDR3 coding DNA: TGCGCCAGCAGCTTGGCAGCGGGGGCCACAGATACGCAGTATTTT.

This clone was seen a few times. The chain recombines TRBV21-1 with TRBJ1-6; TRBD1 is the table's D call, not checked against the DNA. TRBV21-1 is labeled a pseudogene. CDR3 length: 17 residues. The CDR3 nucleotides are TGTGCCAGCAGCATCCAGGACAGTTCGAGCTATAATTCACCCCTCCACTTT. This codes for CASSIQDSSSYNSPLHF.

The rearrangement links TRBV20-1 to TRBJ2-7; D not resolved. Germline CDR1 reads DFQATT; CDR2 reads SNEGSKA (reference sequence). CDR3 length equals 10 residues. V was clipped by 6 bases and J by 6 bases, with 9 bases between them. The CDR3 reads CSAARREQYF. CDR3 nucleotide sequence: TGCAGTGCCGCCCGGCGCGAGCAGTACTTC.

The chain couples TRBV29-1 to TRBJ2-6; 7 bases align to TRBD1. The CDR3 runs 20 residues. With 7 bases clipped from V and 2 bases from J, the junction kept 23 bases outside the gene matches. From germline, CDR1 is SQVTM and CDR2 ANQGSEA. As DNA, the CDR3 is TGCAGCGCCCAGAAACGGGCCCTGGCAGGGGGTTTAACTGGGGCCAACGTCCTGACTTTC. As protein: CSAQKRALAGGLTGANVLTF.